A selection of T cell receptor beta chains follows, all from one sample in a study of T cells after yellow fever vaccination. From the 5' RACE reads, TCRdb called clonotypes with MiXCR, one entry per CDR3 protein. The sample carries a few hundred thousand distinct CDR3 sequences, approximately 12% recorded once. The source material was CD4+ T cells sorted from PBMCs, sampled 45 days after the yellow fever booster vaccination. These receptors all come from a young man who received the YFV17D yellow fever vaccine. Both conserved end residues are trimmed from each CDR3. The listing skips clone size in some rows; elsewhere it reads once, few, many or a size class.

J	size	V	CDR3
TRBJ2-5	-	TRBV7-2	DSGETQY
TRBJ2-5	few	TRBV5-5	ASSLSSGTQETQY
TRBJ2-1	-	TRBV29-1	SFDGAQQF
TRBJ2-1	-	TRBV9	ASSQARGGSEQF
TRBJ2-7	few	TRBV7-9	ASSSHTGKEQY
TRBJ2-2	few	TRBV12-3/TRBV12-4	ASPTSGGNTGELF
TRBJ1-4	-	TRBV5-6	ASSWTDRGWGEKLF
TRBJ2-7	-	TRBV7-2	ASSLEARSYEQY
TRBJ2-1	few	TRBV7-8	ASRGGGGGYNEQF
TRBJ2-3	-	TRBV7-2	ASSLSLRTDTQY
TRBJ1-5	-	TRBV12-3/TRBV12-4	ASTQGGENQPQH
TRBJ2-1	few	TRBV7-8	ASSVRDSRGNEQF
TRBJ2-7	few	TRBV7-9	ASSLDVGPYEQY
TRBJ2-4	many	TRBV6-1	ASSLSGKENIQY
TRBJ2-1	-	TRBV20-1	SARDRGGRARSSYNEQF
TRBJ2-7	many	TRBV20-1	SASRDRSYEQY
TRBJ1-1	few	TRBV7-9	ASSLRGSGGNTEAF
TRBJ2-5	-	TRBV7-2	ASSLTSGSLETQY
TRBJ2-1	-	TRBV5-1	ASSLVLARTNEQF
TRBJ2-2	-	TRBV12-3/TRBV12-4	ASSFGRITGELF
TRBJ2-7	many	TRBV6-5	ASSSGQGASYEQY
TRBJ1-6	few	TRBV7-2	ASSSRGSASPLH
TRBJ2-7	-	TRBV5-1	ASSLAKTGGSGEQY
TRBJ2-1	few	TRBV5-1	ASSSSKTGDRRDEQF
TRBJ1-1	many	TRBV20-1	SFRDTEAF
TRBJ2-7	few	TRBV7-2	ASSLRRGPYEQY
TRBJ2-3	few	TRBV4-3	ASSFTTGGTDTQY
TRBJ2-2	-	TRBV11-2	ASSLRTSGSATTGELF
TRBJ1-2	few	TRBV29-1	SVEAGSYGYT
TRBJ2-1	-	TRBV5-1	ASSSAGLALNNEQF
TRBJ2-7	few	TRBV12-3/TRBV12-4	ASSLPGLANEQY
TRBJ2-1	-	TRBV5-1	ASSWGVGGEYNEQF
TRBJ1-1	few	TRBV14	ASSQGHLRANTEAF
TRBJ2-1	many	TRBV5-5	ASTSATGSSYNEQF
TRBJ1-4	-	TRBV6-5	ASSYRGFQEKLF
TRBJ2-2	-	TRBV5-1	ASSGQSTGELF
TRBJ2-1	few	TRBV7-2	ASSLAFREQF
TRBJ2-3	few	TRBV18	ASSPPNRGGTDTQY
TRBJ2-1	few	TRBV10-2	ASCTRNNEQF
TRBJ2-7	-	TRBV29-1	SVAVGGQVREQY
TRBJ2-1	-	TRBV3-1	ASSQELAGGNEQF
TRBJ2-7	few	TRBV20-1	SAPRVGLGDEQY
TRBJ2-3	-	TRBV29-1	SVGRTGTDTQY
TRBJ1-2	-	TRBV18	ASSPDASYGYT
TRBJ2-3	few	TRBV10-3	AIRSGPGDTQY
TRBJ2-5	-	TRBV7-2	ASSFASGGESGKTQY
TRBJ2-5	-	TRBV27	ASSLWGQQETQY
TRBJ2-1	few	TRBV14	ASSQQGVARNEQF
TRBJ2-3	many	TRBV6-5	ASSSTRGRGDTQY
TRBJ2-7	few	TRBV5-1	ASSLMALAGVHEQY
TRBJ1-2	few	TRBV5-1	ASSLEGQSNYGYT
TRBJ2-1	-	TRBV12-3/TRBV12-4	ASSTRAGRVLNEQF
TRBJ2-4	-	TRBV29-1	SVAPGVLAKNIQY
TRBJ2-5	few	TRBV29-1	SVGLAGSETQY
TRBJ2-1	few	TRBV5-1	ASSFGGTGGWNEQF
TRBJ2-5	few	TRBV7-7	ASSLGTARGTQY